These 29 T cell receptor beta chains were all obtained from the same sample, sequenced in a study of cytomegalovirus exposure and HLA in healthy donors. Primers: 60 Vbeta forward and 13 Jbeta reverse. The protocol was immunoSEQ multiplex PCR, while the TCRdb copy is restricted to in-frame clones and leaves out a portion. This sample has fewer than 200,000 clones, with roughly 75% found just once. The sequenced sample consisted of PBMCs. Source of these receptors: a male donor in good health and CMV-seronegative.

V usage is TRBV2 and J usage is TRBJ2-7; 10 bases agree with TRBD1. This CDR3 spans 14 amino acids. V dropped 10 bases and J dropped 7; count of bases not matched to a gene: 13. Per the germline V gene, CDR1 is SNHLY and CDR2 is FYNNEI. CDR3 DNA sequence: TGTGCCACCACAACCGGGACAGGGGCGAAAGAGCAGTACTTC. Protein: CATTTGTGAKEQYF.

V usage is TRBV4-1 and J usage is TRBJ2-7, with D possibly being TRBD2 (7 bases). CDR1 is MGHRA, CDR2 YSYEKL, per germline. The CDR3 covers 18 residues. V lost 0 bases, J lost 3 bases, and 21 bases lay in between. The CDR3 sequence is CASSQEKSGSGGCYEQYF. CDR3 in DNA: TGCGCCAGCAGCCAAGAAAAGAGTGGCTCGGGGGGCTGCTACGAGCAGTACTTC.

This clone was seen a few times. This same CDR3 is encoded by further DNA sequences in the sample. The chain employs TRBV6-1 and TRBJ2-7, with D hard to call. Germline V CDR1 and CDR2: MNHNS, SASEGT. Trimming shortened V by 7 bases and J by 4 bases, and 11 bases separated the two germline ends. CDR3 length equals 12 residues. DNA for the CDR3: TGTGCCAGCACCGTGTCCGGGTACGAGCAGTACTTC. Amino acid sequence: CASTVSGYEQYF.

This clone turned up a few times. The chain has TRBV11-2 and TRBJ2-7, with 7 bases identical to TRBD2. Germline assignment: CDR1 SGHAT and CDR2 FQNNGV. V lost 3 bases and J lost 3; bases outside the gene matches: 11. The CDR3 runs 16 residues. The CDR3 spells CASSLGTGLSNYEQYF. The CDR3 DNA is TGTGCCAGCAGCTTGGGGACGGGACTATCGAACTACGAGCAGTACTTC.

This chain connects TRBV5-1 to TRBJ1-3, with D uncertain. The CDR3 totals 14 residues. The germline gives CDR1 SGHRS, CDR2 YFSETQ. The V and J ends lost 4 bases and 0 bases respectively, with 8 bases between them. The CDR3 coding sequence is TGCGCCAGCAGCGATCGGAGCTCTGGAAACACCATATATTTT. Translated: CASSDRSSGNTIYF.

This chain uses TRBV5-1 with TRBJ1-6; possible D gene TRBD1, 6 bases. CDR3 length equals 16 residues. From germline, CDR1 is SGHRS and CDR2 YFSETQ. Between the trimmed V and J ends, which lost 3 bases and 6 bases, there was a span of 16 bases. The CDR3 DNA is TGCGCCAGCAGCTATGGGACATCTGGGGGTAATTCACCCCTCCACTTT. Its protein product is CASSYGTSGGNSPLHF.

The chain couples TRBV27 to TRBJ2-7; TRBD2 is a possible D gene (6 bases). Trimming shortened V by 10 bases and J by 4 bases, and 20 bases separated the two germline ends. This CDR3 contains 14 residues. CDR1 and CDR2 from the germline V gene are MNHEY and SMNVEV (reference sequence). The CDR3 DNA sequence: TGTGCCACCTCAAGGTACGGGAGTCAGTACGAGCAGTACTTC. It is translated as CATSRYGSQYEQYF.

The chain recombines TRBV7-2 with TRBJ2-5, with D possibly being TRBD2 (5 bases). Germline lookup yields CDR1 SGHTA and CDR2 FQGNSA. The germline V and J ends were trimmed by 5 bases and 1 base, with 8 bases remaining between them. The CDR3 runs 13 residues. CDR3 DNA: TGTGCCAGCAGCAGCGGACTCCAAGAGACCCAGTACTTC. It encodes CASSSGLQETQYF.

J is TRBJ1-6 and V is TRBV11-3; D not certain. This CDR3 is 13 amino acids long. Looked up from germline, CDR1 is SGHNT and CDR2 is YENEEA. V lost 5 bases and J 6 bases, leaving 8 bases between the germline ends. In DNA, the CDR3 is TGTGCCAGCAGCGTAGGCGGTAATTCACCCCTCCACTTT. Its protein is CASSVGGNSPLHF.

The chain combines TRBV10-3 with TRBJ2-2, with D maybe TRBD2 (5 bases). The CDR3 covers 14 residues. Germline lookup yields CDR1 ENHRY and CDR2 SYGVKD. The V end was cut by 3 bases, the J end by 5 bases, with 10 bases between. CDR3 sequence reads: CAISDPRGTGELFF. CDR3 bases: TGTGCCATCAGTGATCCCCGGGGTACCGGGGAGCTGTTTTTT.

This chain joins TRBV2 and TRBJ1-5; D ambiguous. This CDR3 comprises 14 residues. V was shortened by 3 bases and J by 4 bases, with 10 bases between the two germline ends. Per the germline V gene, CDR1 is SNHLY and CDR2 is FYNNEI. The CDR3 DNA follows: TGTGCCAGCAGTGAGGTGGCAGTAAATCAGCCCCAGCATTTT. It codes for CASSEVAVNQPQHF.

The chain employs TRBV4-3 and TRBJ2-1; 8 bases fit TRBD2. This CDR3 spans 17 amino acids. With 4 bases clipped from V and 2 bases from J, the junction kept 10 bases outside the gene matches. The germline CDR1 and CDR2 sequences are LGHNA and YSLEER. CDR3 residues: CASSPSPSGFAYNEQFF. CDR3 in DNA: TGCGCCAGCAGCCCGTCCCCTAGCGGGTTCGCCTACAATGAGCAGTTCTTC.

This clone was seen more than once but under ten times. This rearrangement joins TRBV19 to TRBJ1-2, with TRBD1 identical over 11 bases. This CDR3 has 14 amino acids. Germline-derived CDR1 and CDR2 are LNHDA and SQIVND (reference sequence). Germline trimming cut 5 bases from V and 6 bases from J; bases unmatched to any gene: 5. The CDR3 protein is CASSGTGGLDGYTF. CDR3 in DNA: TGTGCCAGTAGTGGGACAGGGGGTCTTGATGGCTACACCTTC.

CDR3 in amino acids: CASSYERDPFYEQYF. In DNA form, the CDR3 reads TGTGCCAGCAGTTACGAGCGAGACCCATTTTACGAGCAGTACTTC. This rearrangement joins TRBV6-5 to TRBJ2-7; D unresolved. Germline loops: CDR1 MNHEY, CDR2 SVGAGI. The V end lost 2 bases, the J end lost 4 bases, and 15 bases lay between the germline ends. This CDR3 contains 15 residues.

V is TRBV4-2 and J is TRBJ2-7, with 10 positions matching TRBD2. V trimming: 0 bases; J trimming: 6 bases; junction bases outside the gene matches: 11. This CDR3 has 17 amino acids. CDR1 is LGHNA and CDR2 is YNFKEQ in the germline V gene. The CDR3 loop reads CASSQDLSSQRGGEQYF. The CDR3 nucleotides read TGTGCCAGCAGCCAAGATCTGTCCTCCCAGCGGGGGGGCGAGCAGTACTTC.

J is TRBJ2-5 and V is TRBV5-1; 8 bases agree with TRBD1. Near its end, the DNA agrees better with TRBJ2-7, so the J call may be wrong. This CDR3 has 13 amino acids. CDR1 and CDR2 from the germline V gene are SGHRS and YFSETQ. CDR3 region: CASSPGQANEQYF. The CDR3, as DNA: TGCGCCAGCAGCCCGGGACAGGCCAACGAGCAGTACTTC.

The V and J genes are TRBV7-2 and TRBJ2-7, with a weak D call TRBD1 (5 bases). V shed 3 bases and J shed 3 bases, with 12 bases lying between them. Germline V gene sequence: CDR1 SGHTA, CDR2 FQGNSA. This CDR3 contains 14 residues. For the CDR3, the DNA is TGTGCCAGCAGCTTGGTAGGGGCTTTCTACGAGCAGTACTTC. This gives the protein CASSLVGAFYEQYF.

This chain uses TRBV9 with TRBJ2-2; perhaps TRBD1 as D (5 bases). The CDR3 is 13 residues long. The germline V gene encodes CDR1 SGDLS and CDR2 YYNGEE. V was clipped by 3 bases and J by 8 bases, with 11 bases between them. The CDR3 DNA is TGTGCCAGCAGCGCCCAGGGTGCGGGGGAGCTGTTTTTT. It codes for CASSAQGAGELFF. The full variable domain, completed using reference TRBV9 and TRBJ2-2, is DSGVTQTPKHLITATGQRVTLRCSPRSGDLSVYWYQQSLDQGLQFLIQYYNGEERAKGNILERFSAQQFPDLHSELNLSSLELGDSALYFCASSAQGAGELFFGEGSRLTVL.

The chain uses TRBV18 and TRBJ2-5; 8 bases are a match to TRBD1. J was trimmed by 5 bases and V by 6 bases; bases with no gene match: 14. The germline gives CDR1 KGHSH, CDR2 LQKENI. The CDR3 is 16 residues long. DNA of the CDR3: TGTGCCAGCTCGCCCACGATGTCAGGGGGCGAGGAGACCCAGTACTTC. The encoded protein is CASSPTMSGGEETQYF. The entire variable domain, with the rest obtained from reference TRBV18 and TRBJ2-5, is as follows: NAGVMQNPRHLVRRRGQEARLRCSPMKGHSHVYWYRQLPEEGLKFMVYLQKENIIDESGMPKERFSAEFPKEGPSILRIQQVVRGDSAAYFCASSPTMSGGEETQYFGPGTRLLVL.

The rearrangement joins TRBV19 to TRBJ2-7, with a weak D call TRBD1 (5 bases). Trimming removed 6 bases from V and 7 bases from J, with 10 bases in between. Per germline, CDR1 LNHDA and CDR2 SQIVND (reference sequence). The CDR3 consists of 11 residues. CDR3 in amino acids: CASRQGWEQYF. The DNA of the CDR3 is TGTGCCAGTAGGCAGGGTTGGGAGCAGTACTTC.

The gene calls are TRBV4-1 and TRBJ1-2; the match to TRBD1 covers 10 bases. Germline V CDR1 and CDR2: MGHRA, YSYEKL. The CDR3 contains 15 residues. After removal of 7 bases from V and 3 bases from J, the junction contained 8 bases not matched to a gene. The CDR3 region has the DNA TGCGCCAGCACCTACCGGACAGGGGGAGACTATGGCTACACCTTC. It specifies CASTYRTGGDYGYTF.

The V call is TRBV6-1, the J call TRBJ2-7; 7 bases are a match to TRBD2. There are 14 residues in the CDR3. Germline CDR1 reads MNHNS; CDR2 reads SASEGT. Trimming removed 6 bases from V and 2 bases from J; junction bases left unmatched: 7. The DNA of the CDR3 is TGTGCCAGCAGACTGTGGGAGGGCCCCTACGAGCAGTACTTC. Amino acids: CASRLWEGPYEQYF.

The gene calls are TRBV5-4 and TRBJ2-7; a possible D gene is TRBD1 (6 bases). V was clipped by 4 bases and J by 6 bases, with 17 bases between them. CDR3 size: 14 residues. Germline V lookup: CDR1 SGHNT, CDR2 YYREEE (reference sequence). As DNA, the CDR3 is TGTGCCAGCAGCCTCAGGACAGAGAAGGTCGAGCAGTACTTC. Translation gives CASSLRTEKVEQYF. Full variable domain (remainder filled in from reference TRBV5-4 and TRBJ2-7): ETGVTQSPTHLIKTRGQQVTLRCSSQSGHNTVSWYQQALGQGPQFIFQYYREEENGRGNFPPRFSGLQFPNYSSELNVNALELDDSALYLCASSLRTEKVEQYFGPGTRLTVT.

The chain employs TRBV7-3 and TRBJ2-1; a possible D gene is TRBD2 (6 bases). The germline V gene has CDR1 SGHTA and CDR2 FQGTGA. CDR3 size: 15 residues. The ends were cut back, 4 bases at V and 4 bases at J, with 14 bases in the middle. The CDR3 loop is CASSSSPGLYNEQFF. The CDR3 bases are TGTGCCAGCAGCTCATCTCCGGGACTTTACAATGAGCAGTTCTTC.

CDR3 sequence reads: CASSHDSKQYF. The CDR3 DNA sequence: TGTGCCAGCAGCCATGACAGCAAGCAGTACTTC. The gene calls are TRBV28 and TRBJ2-7, with a possible D match to TRBD1 (5 bases). CDR1 is MDHEN and CDR2 is SYDVKM in the germline V gene. This CDR3 is built from 11 residues. Between the trimmed V and J ends, which lost 6 bases and 8 bases, there was a span of 11 bases.

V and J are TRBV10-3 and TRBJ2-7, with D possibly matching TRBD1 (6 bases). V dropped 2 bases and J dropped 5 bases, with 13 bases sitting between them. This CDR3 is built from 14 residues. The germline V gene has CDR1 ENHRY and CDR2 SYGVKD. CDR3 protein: CAISEGGSIDEQYF. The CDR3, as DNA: TGTGCCATCAGTGAGGGGGGCTCGATAGACGAGCAGTACTTC.

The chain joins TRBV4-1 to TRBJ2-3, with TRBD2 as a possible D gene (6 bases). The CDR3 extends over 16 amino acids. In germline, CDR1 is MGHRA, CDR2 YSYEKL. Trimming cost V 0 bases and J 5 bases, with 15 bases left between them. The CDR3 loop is CASSQDSGGEEDTQYF. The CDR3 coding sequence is TGCGCCAGCAGCCAAGATAGTGGCGGGGAAGAAGATACGCAGTATTTT.

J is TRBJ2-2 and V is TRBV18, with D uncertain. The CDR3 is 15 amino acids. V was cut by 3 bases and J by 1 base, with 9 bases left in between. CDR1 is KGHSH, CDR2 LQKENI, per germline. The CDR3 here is CASSPRVVNTGELFF. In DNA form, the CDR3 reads TGTGCCAGCTCACCCCGGGTGGTGAACACCGGGGAGCTGTTTTTT.

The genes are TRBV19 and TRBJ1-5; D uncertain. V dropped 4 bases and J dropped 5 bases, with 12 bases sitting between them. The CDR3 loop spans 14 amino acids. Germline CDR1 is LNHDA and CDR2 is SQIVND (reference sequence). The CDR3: CASSKKGGHQPQHF. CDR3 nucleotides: TGTGCCAGTAGTAAGAAGGGAGGGCATCAGCCCCAGCATTTT.